The 29 T cell receptor beta chains given below trace back to one sample, sequenced in a study of patients and donors after allogeneic stem cell transplantation. TCRdb analysed the RT-PCR reads with MiXCR anew, one entry per CDR3 protein. The sample holds 400,000 to 450,000 distinct CDR3 sequences; 16% are singletons and the top ten take around 7.2%. Material for sequencing was blood, either unsorted or a sorted T cell fraction (not recorded which). The receptors originated from a human donor who was either an allogeneic HSCT recipient or a stem cell or donor lymphocyte infusion donor (not recorded which). It is not recorded whose cells these are; they may come from a transplant donor.

The chain employs TRBV25-1 and TRBJ2-3; D might be TRBD1 (6 bases). V shed 6 bases and J shed 6 bases, with 16 bases lying between them. CDR3 length: 14 residues. Looked up from germline, CDR1 is MGHDK and CDR2 is SYGVNS. CDR3 DNA sequence: TGTGCCAGCAGCTTACCCCACAGGGCCGATACGCAGTATTTT. The encoded protein is CASSLPHRADTQYF.

The V and J genes are TRBV30 and TRBJ1-2, with D perhaps matching TRBD1 (5 bases). Germline CDR1 reads GTSNPN; CDR2 reads SVGIG (reference sequence). CDR3 length equals 13 residues. The V and J ends lost 4 bases and 6 bases respectively, with 15 bases between them. The CDR3 region is CAWIVAGPHGYTF. In nucleotides, the CDR3 is TGTGCCTGGATCGTGGCGGGACCCCATGGCTACACCTTC.

This clonotype was seen a handful of times. V and J are TRBV29-1 and TRBJ1-5, with 8 nucleotides matching TRBD1. The germline V gene has CDR1 SQVTM and CDR2 ANQGSEA. J gave up 6 bases and V 4 bases, and 11 bases lay outside the gene matches. This CDR3 is built from 15 residues. The CDR3 bases are TGCAGCGTTGCGTCGTTGGACAGGGCCGGTCAGCCCCAGCATTTT. Amino acid sequence: CSVASLDRAGQPQHF.

V usage is TRBV3-1 and J usage is TRBJ2-5; possibly TRBD1 for D (5 bases). The CDR3 contains 13 residues. Trimming took off 4 bases at V and 1 base at J, with 7 bases between the two ends. Germline loops: CDR1 LGHDT, CDR2 YNNKEL (reference sequence). For the CDR3, the DNA is TGTGCCAGCAGCCGACAGTCCCAAGAGACCCAGTACTTC. Residues: CASSRQSQETQYF.

Details on this clonotype: It may be a read error: a sequence one base away is much more abundant. The V gene is TRBV19, the J gene TRBJ1-2, with a weak D call TRBD1 (5 bases). Germline values: CDR1 LNHDA, CDR2 SQIVND (reference sequence). The CDR3 runs 13 residues. Trimming pared 3 bases from V and 4 bases from J, leaving 9 bases between. DNA for the CDR3: TGTGCCAGTAGTATGCGACAGAGCTATGGCTACACCTTC. As protein: CASSMRQSYGYTF.

This clonotype was counted many times. The chain uses TRBV12-3 or TRBV12-4 and TRBJ2-1; 11 positions agree with TRBD2. The CDR3 loop spans 16 amino acids. V shed 7 bases, J shed 6 bases, and the junction held 11 bases outside the gene matches. The chain's CDR3 is CASTKLAGELGNEQFF. CDR3 DNA: TGTGCCAGCACCAAACTAGCGGGAGAACTAGGCAATGAGCAGTTCTTC.

This clonotype was counted only a few times. The rearrangement uses TRBV3-1 and TRBJ1-6; D is undetermined. V shed 3 bases and J shed 6 bases, with 12 bases lying between them. The CDR3 length is 15 residues. CDR1 is LGHDT, CDR2 YNNKEL, per germline (reference sequence). In DNA, the CDR3 is TGTGCCAGCAGCCAGGCCTCTAGACTTAATTCACCCCTCCACTTT. It yields the protein CASSQASRLNSPLHF.

This chain joins TRBV11-3 and TRBJ2-7; 9 bases align to TRBD1. Germline CDR1 and CDR2: SGHNT and YENEEA. The CDR3 covers 15 residues. J lost 3 bases, V lost 2 bases, and 5 bases had no gene match. CDR3 in amino acids: CASSLPGQGIYEQYF. The CDR3 DNA follows: TGTGCCAGCAGCTTACCGGGACAGGGAATCTACGAGCAGTACTTC.

This clonotype was detected ten times or more. The chain carries TRBV10-3 and TRBJ2-7, with D tentatively TRBD1 (6 bases). Looked up from germline, CDR1 is ENHRY and CDR2 is SYGVKD. The CDR3 loop spans 13 amino acids. The V and J ends lost 11 bases and 7 bases respectively, with 21 bases between them. As DNA, the CDR3 is TGTGCCGTCAACATACAGGGAAGGGATGAGCAGTACTTC. Translating it yields CAVNIQGRDEQYF.

The chain links TRBV11-2 to TRBJ1-2, with 10 nucleotides matching TRBD1. V dropped 5 bases and J dropped 5; count of bases not matched to a gene: 17. CDR1 SGHAT and CDR2 FQNNGV come from the germline V gene. The CDR3 sequence is 18 residues long. CDR3 bases: TGTGCCAGCAGCGACACGACAGGGGGCGGGAGGGAGAGTTATGGCTACACCTTC. Translated: CASSDTTGGGRESYGYTF.

The CDR3 loop reads CSASGTDTQYF. In nucleotides, the CDR3 is TGCAGTGCTAGCGGGACGGATACGCAGTATTTT. The V call is TRBV20-1, the J call TRBJ2-3; tentatively, D is TRBD1 or TRBD2 (5 bases each). V was shortened by 3 bases and J by 6 bases, with 7 bases between the two germline ends. CDR3 length: 11 amino acids. The germline gives CDR1 DFQATT, CDR2 SNEGSKA (reference sequence).

The V gene is TRBV7-9, the J gene TRBJ1-5; 8 bases are a match to TRBD1. Losses at the gene ends were 5 bases for V and 2 bases for J; bases not matched to a gene: 2. The V gene's germline CDR1 is SEHNR and CDR2 FQNEAQ (reference sequence). CDR3 length equals 14 residues. The CDR3 reads CASSKTGGNQPQHF. CDR3 DNA sequence: TGTGCCAGCAGCAAGACAGGGGGCAATCAGCCCCAGCATTTT.

The chain combines TRBV3-1 with TRBJ2-1; maybe TRBD2 (6 bases). Germline V gives CDR1 LGHDT, CDR2 YNNKEL (reference sequence). The CDR3 loop spans 17 amino acids. Trimming removed 1 base from V and 2 bases from J, with 15 bases in between. The CDR3, as DNA: TGTGCCAGCAGCCAAGGGGGCCGGAGGGGACCCTACAATGAGCAGTTCTTC. Translating gives CASSQGGRRGPYNEQFF.

This clonotype was observed a handful of times. The chain carries TRBV11-2 and TRBJ1-5; D remains unclear. Germline V gene sequence: CDR1 SGHAT, CDR2 FQNNGV. The V end lost 1 base, the J end lost 3 bases, and 10 bases lay between the germline ends. The CDR3 runs to 15 residues. The CDR3 DNA reads as TGTGCCAGCAGCTTAGGGCGCAGAATCAATCAGCCCCAGCATTTT. As protein: CASSLGRRINQPQHF.

The genes are TRBV27 and TRBJ2-7; D is ambiguous. The germline CDR1 and CDR2 sequences are MNHEY and SMNVEV (reference sequence). V was pared by 2 bases and J by 5 bases, with 13 bases between. The CDR3 runs to 14 residues. For the CDR3, the DNA is TGTGCCAGCAGTTTACTGCTAGGAGTCCACGAGCAGTACTTC. Protein product: CASSLLLGVHEQYF.

This chain joins TRBV24-1 and TRBJ2-2; D possibly corresponds to TRBD2 (5 bases). From germline, CDR1 is KGHDR and CDR2 SFDVKD. There are 18 residues in the CDR3. Trimming left V 0 bases short and J 0 bases short, with 13 bases between. CDR3 coding DNA: TGTGCCACCAGTGATTTGCAAGGGCGGGTATCGAACACCGGGGAGCTGTTTTTT. Translation gives CATSDLQGRVSNTGELFF.

Concerning this clonotype: The junction and the germline gene differ at one end; a read error may be behind it. The chain carries TRBV27 and TRBJ1-2; the D is unclear. This CDR3 is built from 14 residues. Germline CDR1 and CDR2: MNHEY and SMNVEV (reference sequence). CDR3: CASGLSHGIGGYTF. In DNA, the CDR3 is TGTGCCAGCGGTTTATCTCACGGGATAGGTGGCTACACCTTC.

The table lists this clonotype with a few counts. The chain links TRBV6-1 to TRBJ2-5; a possible D gene is TRBD2 (6 bases). V lost 6 bases, J lost 1 base, and 15 bases lay in between. Germline-derived CDR1 and CDR2 are MNHNS and SASEGT. This CDR3 is built from 15 residues. The CDR3 coding sequence is TGTGCCAGCAGAAAAACGGGGGACCCCCAAGAGACCCAGTACTTC. This sequence encodes CASRKTGDPQETQYF.

Written as DNA, the CDR3 is TGCAGTGCTAGAGATAAGAGCGGGCCGTACAATGAGCAGTTCTTC. Translated, it gives CSARDKSGPYNEQFF. The chain employs TRBV20-1 and TRBJ2-1, with a weak D call TRBD2 (6 bases). V lost 0 bases and J lost 4, with 13 bases in between. From germline, CDR1 is DFQATT and CDR2 SNEGSKA (reference sequence). The CDR3 spans 15 residues.

A few counts support this clonotype. The chain joins TRBV2 to TRBJ2-2; 11 positions match TRBD1. This CDR3 spans 16 amino acids. Germline CDR1 reads SNHLY; CDR2 reads FYNNEI. With V trimmed by 6 bases and J by 4 bases, 7 bases remained unmatched. The CDR3 DNA follows: TGTGCCAGCAGGTTAAGGACAGGGGGCGCCACCGGGGAGCTGTTTTTT. Protein: CASRLRTGGATGELFF.

The chain joins TRBV9 to TRBJ2-1; D remains unclear. Germline loops: CDR1 SGDLS, CDR2 YYNGEE. Trimming stripped 4 bases from V and 4 bases from J, with 12 bases between. The CDR3 is 14 residues long. The DNA of the CDR3 is TGTGCCAGCAGCCCCAGTTACCGGTACAATGAGCAGTTCTTC. Its translation is CASSPSYRYNEQFF.

V is TRBV12-3 or TRBV12-4 and J is TRBJ2-7; D not certain. The CDR3 runs 17 residues. The ends were cut back, 0 bases at V and 5 bases at J, with 20 bases in the middle. The CDR3 DNA sequence: TGTGCCAGCAGTTTAGCGGCCTCCGAGGCCCCAGTGAACGAGCAGTACTTC. This encodes CASSLAASEAPVNEQYF.

V usage is TRBV4-2 and J usage is TRBJ1-2; 7 bases fit TRBD1. Trimming removed 5 bases from V and 6 bases from J; junction bases left unmatched: 9. Germline CDR1 reads LGHNA; CDR2 reads YNFKEQ. CDR3 length: 14 amino acids. The DNA of the CDR3 is TGTGCCAGCAGCATTACAGGGGAGGGAAATGGCTACACCTTC. The encoded protein is CASSITGEGNGYTF.

This clonotype was picked up many times. The genes are TRBV15 and TRBJ2-3, with D unresolved. The CDR3 length is 17 residues. Germline-derived CDR1 and CDR2 are LNHNV and YYDKDF (reference sequence). Trimming pared 0 bases from V and 2 bases from J, leaving 15 bases between. CDR3 DNA: TGTGCCACCAGCAGAGATCAATGGTTAGAGATCACAGATACGCAGTATTTT. This translates into CATSRDQWLEITDTQYF.

The chain couples TRBV18 to TRBJ1-5; possibly TRBD1 for D (5 bases). CDR3 length: 14 amino acids. V was trimmed by 5 bases and J by 5 bases, leaving 13 bases between them. CDR1 is KGHSH, CDR2 LQKENI, per germline. In nucleotides, the CDR3 is TGTGCCAGCTCATACCAAGGGACTTATCAGCCCCAGCATTTT. Translation gives CASSYQGTYQPQHF.

Many counts were recorded for this clonotype. The V gene is TRBV5-1, the J gene TRBJ2-2, with TRBD1 matching 8 bases. This CDR3 contains 15 residues. V was clipped by 7 bases and J by 5 bases; unmatched bases: 10. From germline, CDR1 is SGHRS and CDR2 YFSETQ. For the CDR3, the DNA is TGCGCCAGCCGGATCGGACAGGGAAGTACCGGGGAGCTGTTTTTT. Encoded protein: CASRIGQGSTGELFF.

This clonotype has a count of ten or more. The rearrangement uses TRBV10-3 and TRBJ1-5; maybe TRBD1 (5 bases). Germline CDR1 reads ENHRY; CDR2 reads SYGVKD. V was cut by 1 base and J by 1 base, with 11 bases left in between. The CDR3 has 16 amino acids. CDR3 nucleotide sequence: TGTGCCATCAGTGAGTGGGGCTTGCCAAGCAATCAGCCCCAGCATTTT. It codes for CAISEWGLPSNQPQHF.

This clonotype was seen a handful of times. The chain joins TRBV4-2 to TRBJ2-2, with 14 bases that match TRBD2. V was clipped by 3 bases and J by 4 bases; unmatched bases: 7. CDR1 and CDR2 (germline): LGHNA, YNFKEQ. The CDR3 has 18 residues. CDR3: CASSQGTSGSAGTGELFF. CDR3 nucleotide sequence: TGTGCCAGCAGCCAGGGGACTAGCGGGAGCGCGGGCACCGGGGAGCTGTTTTTT.

This clonotype showed up just a few times. This chain links TRBV4-1 with TRBJ1-5, with a weak D call TRBD1 (6 bases). CDR3 length equals 16 residues. V shed 0 bases and J shed 6 bases, with 15 bases lying between them. CDR1 MGHRA and CDR2 YSYEKL come from the germline V gene. CDR3 nucleotides: TGCGCCAGCAGCCAAGATCGGGGGGCAGGGAGTCAGCCCCAGCATTTT. Its translation is CASSQDRGAGSQPQHF.